One sample yielded the 13 T cell receptor beta chains listed below, sequenced in a study of CD8+CD57+ T cells in acquired aplastic anemia. The TCR beta profiling, which covered VDJ combination and CDR3 sequence, was carried out using genomic DNA as the template. TCRdb analysed the reads with MiXCR anew, one entry per CDR3 protein. The sample consists of more than 100,000 distinct CDR3 sequences, more than 35% of them appearing once. The sample consisted of sorted CD4+, CD8+, or CD8+CD57+ T cells (not recorded which) from PBMCs. The receptors come from a human donor in good health, serving as a control.

This clonotype was seen many times. This chain links TRBV7-2 with TRBJ1-3; D is perhaps TRBD1 (6 bases). CDR1 and CDR2 (germline): SGHTA, FQGNSA. Between the trimmed V and J ends, which lost 2 bases and 4 bases, there was a span of 15 bases. This CDR3 comprises 16 residues. The CDR3 region has the DNA TGTGCCAGCAGCTTAATTTCCAGGGGCTACGGAAACACCATATATTTT. Encoded protein: CASSLISRGYGNTIYF.

About this clonotype itself: This may arise from a read error, as a much more abundant clone is one base away. The V gene is TRBV25-1, the J gene TRBJ2-1, with D possibly being TRBD1 (6 bases). The germline V and J ends were trimmed by 6 bases and 9 bases, with 15 bases remaining between them. Germline-derived CDR1 and CDR2 are MGHDK and SYGVNS. The CDR3 covers 13 residues. DNA for the CDR3: TGTGCCAGCAGCTCTTCGACAGGCAGTGAGCAGTTCTTC. Protein: CASSSSTGSEQFF.

A word on this clonotype: Since a much larger clone is just one base distant, this may be a read error. The chain carries TRBV27 and TRBJ2-5, with D maybe TRBD1 (6 bases). This CDR3 contains 12 residues. V lost 7 bases, J lost 2 bases, and 8 bases lay in between. Germline CDR1 reads MNHEY; CDR2 reads SMNVEV (reference sequence). The CDR3 DNA follows: TGTGCCAGCAAGACAGGTCAAGAGACCCAGTACTTC. Translating gives CASKTGQETQYF.

The chain joins TRBV18 to TRBJ2-5; D may be TRBD2 (5 bases). The germline V gene has CDR1 KGHSH and CDR2 LQKENI. V was clipped by 1 base and J by 2 bases, with 11 bases between them. This CDR3 is built from 15 residues. The CDR3 here is CASSPRLARQETQYF. The DNA for the CDR3 is TGTGCCAGCTCACCACGTTTAGCGCGACAAGAGACCCAGTACTTC.

With respect to this clonotype: This clone may be a read error of a much larger clone one base away. The chain uses TRBV12-3 or TRBV12-4 and TRBJ2-1; D unclear. The V end was cut by 3 bases, the J end by 6 bases, with 9 bases between. The CDR3 has 13 residues. The chain's CDR3 is CASSFSRSNEQFF. CDR3 bases: TGTGCCAGCAGTTTTTCTAGGAGCAATGAGCAGTTCTTC.

This clonotype has just a few counts. The chain has TRBV12-3 or TRBV12-4 and TRBJ2-1; D remains ambiguous. V shed 3 bases and J shed 9 bases, with 30 bases lying between them. The CDR3 extends over 19 amino acids. CDR3 nucleotide sequence: TGTGCCAGCAGTTTCCCCGGCAGAGTGTCCGCCCATACACCAATTGAGCAGTTCTTC. Translation gives CASSFPGRVSAHTPIEQFF.

This clonotype was counted many times. The chain uses TRBV9 and TRBJ1-2; D may be TRBD1 (5 bases). CDR3 length: 16 amino acids. Per germline, CDR1 SGDLS and CDR2 YYNGEE. Trimming cost V 3 bases and J 5 bases, with 20 bases left between them. The DNA of the CDR3 is TGTGCCAGCAGCGGACGGGGCGAAAGCTGGGGTTATGGCTACACCTTC. Its protein product is CASSGRGESWGYGYTF.

The CDR3 protein is CASSKQGFDNQPQHF. CDR3 coding DNA: TGTGCCAGCAGCAAGCAGGGATTCGACAATCAGCCCCAGCATTTT. This chain connects TRBV4-2 to TRBJ1-5; weak D call: TRBD1 (5 bases). Germline V lookup: CDR1 LGHNA, CDR2 YNFKEQ. The germline V and J ends were trimmed by 5 bases and 3 bases, with 14 bases remaining between them. This CDR3 has 15 residues.

This clonotype has a count of ten or more. The chain joins TRBV3-1 to TRBJ2-5; the D is unclear. CDR1 LGHDT and CDR2 YNNKEL come from the germline V gene (reference sequence). This CDR3 has 15 residues. V shed 1 base and J shed 2 bases, with 11 bases lying between them. The CDR3 DNA is TGTGCCAGCAGCCAAGGAGTGGGCAGGCAAGAGACCCAGTACTTC. It is translated as CASSQGVGRQETQYF.

This clonotype was observed at least ten times. The rearrangement uses TRBV5-1 and TRBJ2-1; D gene uncertain. CDR1 SGHRS and CDR2 YFSETQ come from the germline V gene. V dropped 5 bases and J dropped 0 bases, with 12 bases sitting between them. CDR3 length equals 15 residues. The CDR3 protein is CASRLTTYSYNEQFF. The CDR3 region has the DNA TGCGCCAGCAGGCTCACTACTTACTCCTACAATGAGCAGTTCTTC.

This clonotype was seen only a few times. The chain is built from TRBV18 and TRBJ2-5, with TRBD1 as a possible D gene (5 bases). CDR3 length: 15 amino acids. CDR1 is KGHSH, CDR2 LQKENI, per germline. Trimming pared 4 bases from V and 5 bases from J, leaving 17 bases between. CDR3 bases: TGTGCCAGCTCACACCTGTCCGGCAGGGTGGAGACCCAGTACTTC. Protein product: CASSHLSGRVETQYF.

This chain uses TRBV7-9 with TRBJ1-6; the D gene is possibly TRBD1 (6 bases). Trimming shortened V by 9 bases and J by 7 bases, and 13 bases separated the two germline ends. Germline V CDR1 and CDR2: SEHNR, FQNEAQ (reference sequence). CDR3 length: 13 residues. The CDR3 loop is CASLAGANSPLHF. In nucleotides, the CDR3 is TGTGCCAGTCTAGCGGGGGCGAATTCACCCCTCCACTTT.

This clonotype was counted ten times or more. The chain combines TRBV20-1 with TRBJ1-2; D remains unclear. This CDR3 has 12 amino acids. Deletions cut 4 bases from V and 8 bases from J, with 14 bases between. CDR1 is DFQATT, CDR2 SNEGSKA, per germline (reference sequence). In DNA, the CDR3 is TGCAGTGCTATAGTCCCTTCCCGGGGCTACACCTTC. Translation: CSAIVPSRGYTF.